This TCR beta chain derives from a study of blood T cell repertoires in COVID-19. Per the germline V gene, CDR1 is LGHNA and CDR2 is YNFKEQ. The CDR3 totals 14 residues. Trimming removed 0 bases at V and 6 bases at J, with 9 bases between. Generated by immunoSEQ multiplex PCR, the TCRdb table keeps only in-frame clones and is missing some. The sample shows about 370,000 clones, around 87% of them seen only once. V is TRBV4-2 and J is TRBJ2-4; D may be TRBD2 (5 bases). Input material: peripheral blood. This clonotype originated in a woman under 40 with COVID-19, enrolled during active disease. Written as DNA, the CDR3 is TGTGCCAGCAGCCAAGATTTAGAGGGAAACATTCAGTACTTC. It yields the protein CASSQDLEGNIQYF.